Listed here are 14 T cell receptor beta chains from one sample, sequenced in a study of blood T cell repertoires in COVID-19. The method was immunoSEQ multiplex PCR; TCRdb's version includes in-frame clones alone and lacks a portion of them. The sample includes some 390,000 clones, roughly 89% of them seen just once. The sequenced material came from PBMCs or T cells enriched from blood (not recorded which). These receptors all come from a woman younger than 45 who had recovered from COVID-19.

V is TRBV28 and J is TRBJ2-5; TRBD2 might be the D (6 bases). This CDR3 has 15 amino acids. The V gene's germline CDR1 is MDHEN and CDR2 SYDVKM. V was trimmed by 3 bases and J by 7 bases, leaving 18 bases between them. CDR3 coding DNA: TGTGCCAGCAGTTTTCAAGGAGGGGTTCGGGGGACCCAGTACTTC. Its translation: CASSFQGGVRGTQYF.

The chain is built from TRBV6-4 and TRBJ1-3; no reliable D call. The germline gives CDR1 MRHNA, CDR2 SNTAGT. The CDR3 length is 12 residues. The V end lost 7 bases, the J end lost 1 base, and 5 bases lay between the germline ends. CDR3 sequence: CASTLSGNTIYF. CDR3 DNA: TGTGCCAGCACCTTATCTGGAAACACCATATATTTT.

This clone was counted once. J is TRBJ2-7 and V is TRBV10-3; 8 nucleotides line up with TRBD1. Trimming took 0 bases from V and 2 from J; bases not matched to a gene: 3. The CDR3 contains 15 residues. CDR1 and CDR2 (germline): ENHRY, SYGVKD. The CDR3 bases are TGTGCCATCAGTGAGTCGACAGGGGCAACCTACGAGCAGTACTTC. The encoded protein is CAISESTGATYEQYF.

The rearrangement links TRBV5-6 to TRBJ1-2, with D tentatively TRBD1 (5 bases). V lost 3 bases, J lost 0 bases, and 15 bases lay in between. This CDR3 is 16 amino acids long. Germline CDR1 is SGHDT and CDR2 is YYEEEE. The CDR3 protein is CASSSSDRLTNYGYTF. CDR3 bases: TGTGCCAGCAGCTCTTCCGACAGACTTACTAACTATGGCTACACCTTC.

The chain recombines TRBV28 with TRBJ2-1, with TRBD2 matching over 10 bases. Trimming took 4 bases from V and 7 from J; bases not matched to a gene: 13. This CDR3 contains 17 residues. CDR1 is MDHEN and CDR2 is SYDVKM in the germline V gene. CDR3: CASSSDIPGLATNEQFF. The CDR3 DNA reads TGTGCCAGCAGTTCAGATATTCCGGGACTAGCGACTAATGAGCAGTTCTTC.

The CDR3 nucleotides are TGTGCCAGCAGCCGAAACAGGGGAAACACCATATATTTT. Amino acid sequence: CASSRNRGNTIYF. The V gene is TRBV7-2, the J gene TRBJ1-3, with D perhaps TRBD1 (5 bases). Trimming pared 5 bases from V and 4 bases from J, leaving 9 bases between. This CDR3 comprises 13 residues. The germline gives CDR1 SGHTA, CDR2 FQGNSA.

V and J are TRBV7-9 and TRBJ1-1; 9 bases align to TRBD1. The germline gives CDR1 SEHNR, CDR2 FQNEAQ (reference sequence). The V gene end was trimmed by 6 bases and the J gene end by 4 bases; junction bases not matched to a gene: 12. The CDR3 spans 16 residues. Written as DNA, the CDR3 is TGTGCCAGCAGAACCGCGGGACAGGGTAGTGGCACTGAAGCTTTCTTT. Protein: CASRTAGQGSGTEAFF.

The J gene is TRBJ2-1, the V gene TRBV20-1; D not certain. Looked up from germline, CDR1 is DFQATT and CDR2 is SNEGSKA (reference sequence). V was pared by 3 bases and J by 7 bases, with 7 bases between. The CDR3 totals 11 residues. The chain's CDR3 is CSASPGNEQFF. As DNA, the CDR3 is TGCAGTGCTAGTCCCGGGAATGAGCAGTTCTTC.

CDR3: CASSRRGTGATGELFF. Here the CDR3 DNA reads TGTGCCAGCAGTCGCAGAGGGACAGGGGCGACCGGGGAGCTGTTTTTT. The chain combines TRBV4-2 with TRBJ2-2; 10 bases map to TRBD1. The CDR3 loop spans 16 amino acids. J lost 5 bases, V lost 6 bases, and 9 bases had no gene match. The germline V gene has CDR1 LGHNA and CDR2 YNFKEQ.

The chain is built from TRBV5-1 and TRBJ1-1; D is unclear. The CDR3 loop spans 14 amino acids. Looked up from germline, CDR1 is SGHRS and CDR2 is YFSETQ. V shed 3 bases and J shed 4 bases, with 13 bases lying between them. The CDR3 sequence: CASSSRVRATEAFF. Here the CDR3 DNA reads TGCGCCAGCAGCTCGCGGGTTCGAGCCACTGAAGCTTTCTTT.

The chain recombines TRBV7-9 with TRBJ1-2; possibly TRBD1 for D (5 bases). CDR1 is SEHNR, CDR2 FQNEAQ, per germline (reference sequence). Trimming took 2 bases from V and 6 from J, leaving 13 bases between them. This CDR3 comprises 14 residues. CDR3 loop: CASSLKGRVDGYTF. The CDR3, as DNA: TGTGCCAGCAGCTTAAAGGGCAGGGTCGATGGCTACACCTTC.

The chain employs TRBV4-3 and TRBJ1-1; TRBD1 aligns across 12 bases. The J segment lost 6 bases and the V segment lost 5 bases, leaving 7 bases of the junction unmatched. CDR1 and CDR2 from the germline V gene are LGHNA and YSLEER. The CDR3 covers 15 residues. The CDR3 loop is CASSNRDRGLSEAFF. DNA of the CDR3: TGCGCCAGCAGCAACCGGGACAGGGGGCTATCTGAAGCTTTCTTT.

The chain recombines TRBV4-2 with TRBJ1-1, with D perhaps matching TRBD1 (5 bases). Between the trimmed V and J ends, which lost 3 bases and 3 bases, there was a span of 11 bases. The germline gives CDR1 LGHNA, CDR2 YNFKEQ. The CDR3 contains 14 residues. The CDR3 is CASSQTDGYTEAFF. The CDR3 DNA follows: TGTGCCAGCAGCCAGACAGACGGGTACACTGAAGCTTTCTTT.

On this clone itself: Other DNA sequences in this sample translate to the same CDR3. The chain uses TRBV7-3 and TRBJ2-7; the D gene is possibly TRBD2 (6 bases). CDR1 SGHTA and CDR2 FQGTGA come from the germline V gene. The CDR3 is made up of 14 amino acids. Trimming shortened V by 2 bases and J by 2 bases, and 10 bases separated the two germline ends. The chain's CDR3 is CASSLLGGTYEQYF. CDR3 DNA sequence: TGTGCCAGCAGCTTATTGGGGGGAACCTACGAGCAGTACTTC.